What follows are 24 T cell receptor beta chains derived from one specimen sequenced in a study of early T cells in non-severe SARS-CoV-2 infection (TCRdb year 2021). Library construction relied on 5' RACE. Instrument used: NextSeq 500. Clones were called with MiXCR by TCRdb after fastp trimmed the public reads at Q25, and only in-frame beta chains were retained. Records with the same CDR3 protein are collapsed into one entry carrying the most frequent genes and DNA. Counted in this sample were about 80,000 distinct CDR3 sequences; about 12% of them appeared once. About 2.6% of the sample rests with the top ten. Specimen: whole blood. The receptor set was obtained from an adult who was a healthcare worker with PCR-confirmed SARS-CoV-2 infection or an uninfected control (not recorded which).

This clonotype was detected only a few times. V and J are TRBV29-1 and TRBJ2-3, with TRBD1 identical over 9 bases. Germline V gives CDR1 SQVTM, CDR2 ANQGSEA. Trimming cost V 8 bases and J 1 base; bases outside gene matches: 4. The CDR3 extends over 13 amino acids. The CDR3 region has the DNA TGCAGCACCTGGGACAGGGGCACAGATACGCAGTATTTT. Protein: CSTWDRGTDTQYF.

This clonotype was seen many times. This chain links TRBV3-1 with TRBJ2-7; D might be TRBD1 (5 bases). Per the germline V gene, CDR1 is LGHDT and CDR2 is YNNKEL (reference sequence). The CDR3 length is 15 residues. V was clipped by 0 bases and J by 4 bases, with 13 bases between them. CDR3 residues: CASSQDTRGRYEQYF. The DNA for the CDR3 is TGTGCCAGCAGCCAAGATACAAGGGGCAGGTACGAGCAGTACTTC.

This clonotype was counted many times. Written as DNA, the CDR3 is TGTGCCAGCAGCCCCCTAGCGGGAGGTTATAATGAGCAGTTCTTC. Amino acids: CASSPLAGGYNEQFF. This chain joins TRBV7-9 and TRBJ2-1, with 11 nucleotides matching TRBD2. V was clipped by 5 bases and J by 7 bases; unmatched bases: 7. From germline, CDR1 is SEHNR and CDR2 FQNEAQ (reference sequence). The CDR3 extends over 15 amino acids.

This clonotype was seen ten or more times. The rearrangement joins TRBV10-3 to TRBJ1-4, with D hard to call. This CDR3 contains 14 residues. Trimming took off 2 bases at V and 1 base at J, with 5 bases between the two ends. In germline, CDR1 is ENHRY, CDR2 SYGVKD. The chain's CDR3 is CAISEGETNEKLFF. CDR3 bases: TGTGCCATCAGTGAGGGAGAAACTAATGAAAAACTGTTTTTT.

This rearrangement joins TRBV7-6 to TRBJ1-2; 9 bases agree with TRBD1. The CDR3 has 14 amino acids. With 2 bases clipped from V and 6 bases from J, the junction kept 4 bases outside the gene matches. In germline, CDR1 is SGHVS, CDR2 FNYEAQ. CDR3 DNA sequence: TGTGCCAGCAGCTTAACGGACAGGGGAAATGGCTACACCTTC. Translation: CASSLTDRGNGYTF. Full variable domain (remainder filled in from reference TRBV7-6 and TRBJ1-2): GAGVSQSPRYKVTKRGQDVALRCDPISGHVSLYWYRQALGQGPEFLTYFNYEAQQDKSGLPNDRFSAERPEGSISTLTIQRTEQRDSAMYRCASSLTDRGNGYTFGSGTRLTVV.

This clonotype was counted only a few times. The chain links TRBV4-1 to TRBJ2-7, with 10 bases that match TRBD1. After removal of 4 bases from V and 5 bases from J, the junction contained 8 bases not matched to a gene. Germline assignment: CDR1 MGHRA and CDR2 YSYEKL. This CDR3 has 15 residues. In nucleotides, the CDR3 is TGCGCCAGCAGCCTCCAAGGGACAGGGGCGGACGAGCAGTACTTC. This sequence encodes CASSLQGTGADEQYF.

This clonotype was counted many times. The chain carries TRBV12-3 or TRBV12-4 and TRBJ2-5; tentatively, D is TRBD2 (6 bases). V was cut by 5 bases and J by 7 bases, with 20 bases left in between. The CDR3 covers 15 residues. The CDR3 DNA reads TGTGCCAGCAGTGTATCAGCGGCGGGGTCATGGACCCAGTACTTC. It yields the protein CASSVSAAGSWTQYF.

The rearrangement joins TRBV9 to TRBJ1-2; 8 nucleotides match TRBD1. Trimming took 5 bases from V and 4 from J; bases not matched to a gene: 4. The CDR3 runs 13 residues. The V gene's germline CDR1 is SGDLS and CDR2 YYNGEE. The CDR3 region is CASRGTGPYGYTF. CDR3 DNA sequence: TGTGCCAGCAGGGGGACAGGTCCCTATGGCTACACCTTC.

The chain is built from TRBV21-1 and TRBJ1-5. TRBV21-1 is marked as a pseudogene. The CDR3 sequence is 17 residues long. The CDR3 DNA reads TGTGCCAGCAGCAAAGGTGGAAGACAAGGGCGCAATCAGCCCCAGCATTTT. It encodes CASSKGGRQGRNQPQHF.

This clonotype was recorded at least ten times. The chain combines TRBV11-3 with TRBJ1-2, with TRBD1 matching 8 bases. CDR3 length equals 14 residues. Germline CDR1 SGHNT, CDR2 YENEEA. V trimming: 3 bases; J trimming: 6 bases; junction bases outside the gene matches: 6. CDR3: CASSLTGDNHGYTF. The CDR3 DNA follows: TGTGCCAGCAGCTTGACAGGGGATAATCATGGCTACACCTTC.

The chain is built from TRBV10-3 and TRBJ2-7, with D hard to call. Germline V lookup: CDR1 ENHRY, CDR2 SYGVKD. The V and J ends lost 3 bases and 6 bases respectively, with 12 bases between them. This CDR3 spans 13 amino acids. The CDR3 reads CAISDGQVSEQYF. Here the CDR3 DNA reads TGTGCCATCAGTGATGGTCAGGTCTCCGAGCAGTACTTC.

There are many counts of this clonotype. This sequence joins TRBV5-4 and TRBJ2-2; no definite D call. CDR1 is SGHNT, CDR2 YYREEE, per germline (reference sequence). V lost 4 bases and J lost 2, with 15 bases in between. The CDR3 runs 16 residues. CDR3 DNA: TGTGCCAGCAGCGACGGAAGCCAGGTCAACACCGGGGAGCTGTTTTTT. Protein product: CASSDGSQVNTGELFF.

This CDR3 is CSAMGNRGSYEQYF. In DNA form, the CDR3 reads TGCAGCGCCATGGGCAACCGGGGATCCTACGAGCAGTACTTC. The V call is TRBV29-1, the J call TRBJ2-7; perhaps TRBD2 as D (5 bases). Germline lookup yields CDR1 SQVTM and CDR2 ANQGSEA. The CDR3 sequence is 14 residues long. V was pared by 7 bases and J by 1 base, with 17 bases between.

This chain connects TRBV16 to TRBJ1-1; D call uncertain. CDR1 KGHSY and CDR2 FQNENV come from the germline V gene. The CDR3 contains 15 residues. V was shortened by 0 bases and J by 3 bases, with 11 bases between the two germline ends. This CDR3 reads CASSQSSQQDTEAFF. For the CDR3, the DNA is TGTGCCAGCAGCCAATCGTCACAGCAAGACACTGAAGCTTTCTTT. The full variable domain, rest sourced from reference TRBV16 and TRBJ1-1, is GEEVAQTPKHLVRGEGQKAKLYCAPIKGHSYVFWYQQVLKNEFKFLISFQNENVFDETGMPKERFSAKCLPNSPCSLEIQATKLEDSAVYFCASSQSSQQDTEAFFGQGTRLTVV.

Points on this clonotype: A single base separates this from a much larger clone, so it may be a read error. The V gene is TRBV5-1, the J gene TRBJ2-7; possible D gene TRBD2, 5 bases. Deletions cut 0 bases from V and 0 bases from J, with 16 bases between. Germline CDR1 and CDR2: SGHRS and YFSETQ. This CDR3 is built from 17 residues. The chain's CDR3 is CASSLARPGWSSYEQYF. In DNA, the CDR3 is TGCGCCAGCAGCTTGGCTCGGCCGGGGTGGAGCTCCTACGAGCAGTACTTC.

The J gene is TRBJ1-1, the V gene TRBV10-3, with a tentative D call TRBD1 (6 bases). V was clipped by 9 bases and J by 1 base, with 12 bases between them. The CDR3 totals 13 residues. CDR1 ENHRY and CDR2 SYGVKD come from the germline V gene. The DNA of the CDR3 is TGTGCCATGGGGAGACAGGAGAACACTGAAGCTTTCTTT. Translating it yields CAMGRQENTEAFF.

This clonotype was detected ten times or more. The chain carries TRBV11-2 and TRBJ2-3; D possibly corresponds to TRBD2 (5 bases). There are 14 residues in the CDR3. Trimming stripped 5 bases from V and 4 bases from J, with 13 bases between. CDR1 and CDR2 from the germline V gene are SGHAT and FQNNGV. CDR3 nucleotides: TGTGCCAGCAGCCCTCGGACTGGCTCAGATACGCAGTATTTT. It encodes CASSPRTGSDTQYF.

This clonotype has at least ten counts. V is TRBV11-2 and J is TRBJ2-2; D not certain. CDR3 length: 13 residues. Germline loops: CDR1 SGHAT, CDR2 FQNNGV. V was trimmed by 1 base and J by 4 bases, leaving 4 bases between them. The CDR3 sequence: CASSLGGTGELFF. CDR3 nucleotide sequence: TGTGCCAGCAGCTTAGGGGGCACCGGGGAGCTGTTTTTT. Looking up the rest from reference TRBV11-2 and TRBJ2-2 gives the full variable domain: EAGVAQSPRYKIIEKRQSVAFWCNPISGHATLYWYQQILGQGPKLLIQFQNNGVVDDSQLPKDRFSAERLKGVDSTLKIQPAKLEDSAVYLCASSLGGTGELFFGEGSRLTVL.

This clonotype was observed many times. The chain employs TRBV7-9 and TRBJ2-3; TRBD2 is a possible D gene (6 bases). The CDR3 contains 22 residues. Deletions cut 5 bases from V and 2 bases from J, with 35 bases between. Germline CDR1 reads SEHNR; CDR2 reads FQNEAQ (reference sequence). The CDR3 spells CASSPEGPAGGASLGSTDTQYF. The CDR3 DNA sequence: TGTGCCAGCAGCCCCGAAGGTCCGGCCGGGGGAGCCAGCCTGGGGTCCACAGATACGCAGTATTTT.

This clonotype was observed a handful of times. This chain links TRBV19 with TRBJ2-5; TRBD2 matches at 9 bases. V lost 4 bases, J lost 5 bases, and 5 bases stayed unmatched. The CDR3 has 14 amino acids. Per germline, CDR1 LNHDA and CDR2 SQIVND (reference sequence). DNA for the CDR3: TGTGCCAGTAGTACGTGGACTAGCGTTGAGACCCAGTACTTC. It codes for CASSTWTSVETQYF. The variable domain in full, completed from reference TRBV19 and TRBJ2-5, reads DGGITQSPKYLFRKEGQNVTLSCEQNLNHDAMYWYRQDPGQGLRLIYYSQIVNDFQKGDIAEGYSVSREKKESFPLTVTSAQKNPTAFYLCASSTWTSVETQYFGPGTRLLVL.

This clonotype showed up many times. V and J are TRBV7-9 and TRBJ1-4; possible D gene TRBD1, 6 bases. Germline V gene lookup returns CDR1 SEHNR and CDR2 FQNEAQ (reference sequence). The CDR3 length is 15 residues. V was pared by 5 bases and J by 7 bases, with 17 bases between. The DNA for the CDR3 is TGTGCCAGCAGCCCCTCGACAGGCTGGGGTGAAAAACTGTTTTTT. The encoded protein is CASSPSTGWGEKLFF.

This clonotype was seen many times. This rearrangement joins TRBV18 to TRBJ1-3; the D is unclear. Trimming removed 2 bases at V and 8 bases at J, with 7 bases between. CDR1 is KGHSH, CDR2 LQKENI, per germline. The CDR3 is 12 amino acids. The CDR3 here is CASSPGRYTIYF. CDR3 sequence (DNA): TGTGCCAGCTCACCAGGGAGATACACCATATATTTT.

This clonotype was seen many times. V and J are TRBV29-1 and TRBJ1-1, with D unclear. V lost 3 bases and J 0 bases, leaving 8 bases between the germline ends. Germline CDR1 is SQVTM and CDR2 is ANQGSEA. CDR3 length: 13 amino acids. The CDR3 region has the DNA TGCAGCGTTGAGGGTCGGCTGAACACTGAAGCTTTCTTT. Residues: CSVEGRLNTEAFF.

This clonotype occurred once. The chain employs TRBV10-2 and TRBJ1-1; D gene uncertain. The CDR3 has 11 residues. Germline V gene lookup returns CDR1 WSHSY and CDR2 SAAADI. Trimming cost V 5 bases and J 7 bases, with 8 bases left between them. The CDR3 region is CASSNGNEAFF. In DNA form, the CDR3 reads TGCGCCAGCAGTAATGGGAATGAAGCTTTCTTT.